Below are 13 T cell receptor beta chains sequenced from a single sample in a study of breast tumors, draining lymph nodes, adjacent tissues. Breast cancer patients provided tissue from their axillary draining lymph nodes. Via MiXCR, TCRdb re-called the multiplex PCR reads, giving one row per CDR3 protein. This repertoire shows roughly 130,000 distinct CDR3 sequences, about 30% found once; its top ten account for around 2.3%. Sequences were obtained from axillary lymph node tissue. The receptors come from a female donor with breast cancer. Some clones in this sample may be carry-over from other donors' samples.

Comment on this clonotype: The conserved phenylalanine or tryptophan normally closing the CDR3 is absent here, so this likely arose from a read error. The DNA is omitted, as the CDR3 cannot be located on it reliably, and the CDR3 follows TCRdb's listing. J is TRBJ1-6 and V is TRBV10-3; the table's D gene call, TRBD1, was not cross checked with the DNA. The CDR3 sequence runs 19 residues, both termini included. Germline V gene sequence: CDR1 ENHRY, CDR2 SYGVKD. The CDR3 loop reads CAISDWTGTGSFGDSPLRL.

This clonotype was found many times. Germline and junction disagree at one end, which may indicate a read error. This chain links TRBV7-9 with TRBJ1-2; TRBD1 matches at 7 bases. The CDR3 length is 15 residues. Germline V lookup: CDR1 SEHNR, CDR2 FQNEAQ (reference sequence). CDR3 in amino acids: CASSLGQGDYYGYPF. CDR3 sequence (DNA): TGTGCCAGCAGCTTAGGACAGGGAGATTACTATGGCTACCCCTTC.

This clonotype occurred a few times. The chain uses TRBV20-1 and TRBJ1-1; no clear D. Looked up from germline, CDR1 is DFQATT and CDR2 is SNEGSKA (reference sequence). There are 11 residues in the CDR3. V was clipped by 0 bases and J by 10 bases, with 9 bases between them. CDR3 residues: CSARDPVRAFF. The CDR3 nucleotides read TGCAGTGCTAGAGATCCGGTTCGAGCTTTCTTT.

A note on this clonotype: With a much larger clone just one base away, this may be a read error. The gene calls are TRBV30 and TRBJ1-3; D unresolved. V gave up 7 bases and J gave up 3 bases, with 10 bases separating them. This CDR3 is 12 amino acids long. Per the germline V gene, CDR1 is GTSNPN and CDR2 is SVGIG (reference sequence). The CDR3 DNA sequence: TGTGCCTTTGGCAGGCTTGGAAACACCATATATTTT. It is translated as CAFGRLGNTIYF.

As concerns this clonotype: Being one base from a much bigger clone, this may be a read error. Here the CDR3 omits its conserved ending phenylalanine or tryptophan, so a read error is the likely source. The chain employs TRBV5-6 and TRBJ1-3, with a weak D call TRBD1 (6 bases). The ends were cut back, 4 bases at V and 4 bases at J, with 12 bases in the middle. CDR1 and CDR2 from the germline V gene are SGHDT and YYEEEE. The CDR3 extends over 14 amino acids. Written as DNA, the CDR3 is TGTGCCAGCAGCGGTCGGGGGCGGGGAAACACCATATATTAT. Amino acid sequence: CASSGRGRGNTIYY.

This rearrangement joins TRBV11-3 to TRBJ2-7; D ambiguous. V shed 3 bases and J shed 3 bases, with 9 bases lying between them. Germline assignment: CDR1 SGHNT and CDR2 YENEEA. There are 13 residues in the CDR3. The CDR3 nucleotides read TGTGCCAGCAGCTTGGGTCAGCTCTACGAGCAGTACGTC. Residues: CASSLGQLYEQYV.

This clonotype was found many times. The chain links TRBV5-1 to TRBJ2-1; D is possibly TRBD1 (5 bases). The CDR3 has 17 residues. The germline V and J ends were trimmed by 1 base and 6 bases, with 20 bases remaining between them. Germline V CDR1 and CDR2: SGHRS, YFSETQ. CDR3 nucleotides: TGCGCCAGCAGCTTGCGGGCGACTGGGCAGGGAACCAATGAGCAGTTCTTC. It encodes CASSLRATGQGTNEQFF.

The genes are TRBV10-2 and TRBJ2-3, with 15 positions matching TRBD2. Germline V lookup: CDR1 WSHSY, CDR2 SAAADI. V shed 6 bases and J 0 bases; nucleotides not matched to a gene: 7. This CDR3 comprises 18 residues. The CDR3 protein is CASSTGTSGGRSTDTQYF. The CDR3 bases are TGCGCCAGCAGCACCGGGACTAGCGGGGGGAGGAGCACAGATACGCAGTATTTT.

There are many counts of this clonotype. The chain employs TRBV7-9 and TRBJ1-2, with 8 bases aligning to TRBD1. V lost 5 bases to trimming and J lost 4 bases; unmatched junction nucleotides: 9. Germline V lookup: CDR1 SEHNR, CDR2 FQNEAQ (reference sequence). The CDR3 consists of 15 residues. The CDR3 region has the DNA TGTGCCAGCAGCAAGGGACAGGAGATTATCTATGGCTACACCTTC. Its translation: CASSKGQEIIYGYTF.

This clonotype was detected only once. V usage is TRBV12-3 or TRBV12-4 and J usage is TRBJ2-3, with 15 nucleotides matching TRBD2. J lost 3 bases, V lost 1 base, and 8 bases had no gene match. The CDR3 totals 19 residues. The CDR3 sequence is CASSLVIRTSGGETDTQYF. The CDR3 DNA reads TGTGCCAGCAGTTTAGTGATCCGGACTAGCGGGGGGGAAACAGATACGCAGTATTTT.

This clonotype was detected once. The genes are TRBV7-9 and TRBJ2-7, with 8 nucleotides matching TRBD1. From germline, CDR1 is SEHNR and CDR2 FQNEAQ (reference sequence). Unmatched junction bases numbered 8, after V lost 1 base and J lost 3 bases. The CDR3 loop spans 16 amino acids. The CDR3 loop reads CASSLGGDRSNYEQYV. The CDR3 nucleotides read TGTGCCAGCAGCTTAGGGGGGGACAGGTCGAACTACGAGCAGTACGTC.

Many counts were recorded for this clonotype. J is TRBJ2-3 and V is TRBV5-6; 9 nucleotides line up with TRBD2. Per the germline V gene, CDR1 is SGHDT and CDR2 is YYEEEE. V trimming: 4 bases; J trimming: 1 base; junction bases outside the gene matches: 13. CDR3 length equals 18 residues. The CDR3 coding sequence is TGTGCCAGCAGCCAGCACCCTTTTGCGGGGGGGGGCACAGATACGCAGTATTTT. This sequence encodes CASSQHPFAGGGTDTQYF.

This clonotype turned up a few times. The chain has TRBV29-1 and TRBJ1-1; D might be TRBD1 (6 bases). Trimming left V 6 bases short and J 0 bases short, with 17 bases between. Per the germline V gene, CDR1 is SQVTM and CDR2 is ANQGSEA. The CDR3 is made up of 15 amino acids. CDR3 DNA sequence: TGCAGCGTCCTCCTTACGACAGGAGTGAACACTGAAGCTTTCTTT. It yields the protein CSVLLTTGVNTEAFF.